Below, one T cell receptor (beta chain) is given with its context. Method: immunoSEQ multiplex PCR; TCRdb's copy keeps in-frame clones and lacks some. Of about 660,000 clones listed, 88% are singletons. This record comes from a study of shared T cell receptors in the human thymus. The CDR3 is 16 amino acids. V lost 2 bases to trimming and J lost 0 bases, with 11 bases between them. Germline CDR1 reads SGHVS; CDR2 reads FQNEAQ. This sample also belongs to another study, concerning human thymus T cells. That source adds: Thymic and blood repertoires showed apparently biased V and J gene usage.

The TCR comes from a boy in the first two years of life with a congenital heart defect. The V and J genes are TRBV7-8 and TRBJ2-1; D is undetermined. Sequenced: thymocytes. The CDR3 is CASSLSPVYSYNEQFF. In DNA form, the CDR3 reads TGTGCCAGCAGCTTAAGCCCTGTATACTCCTACAATGAGCAGTTCTTC.